This TCR beta chain was identified during a study of tumor and adjacent non-tumor tissue in lung cancer. The overall study: Aged 31 to 76 years, patients included more than nine men and five or six women with stage I to III disease. Regarding the study as a whole: In normal lung, the top 100 clones were significantly more dominant than in tumor. Tumor tissue had significantly higher TCR diversity than normal lung.

Judged by abundance, this clonotype is medium-sized. Its antigen is not known. No cell sorting was done before RNA was extracted from the tissue. Between August and November 2014, newly diagnosed, chemotherapy-naive lung cancer patients underwent thoracic surgery in China. A modified ARM-PCR protocol with three rounds of nested PCR amplified TCRbeta. A single record per CDR3 protein comes from TCRdb applying MiXCR to the multiplex PCR reads. The sample carries 60,000 to 85,000 distinct CDR3 sequences, roughly 72% recorded once. Germline values: CDR1 DFQATT, CDR2 SNEGSKA (reference sequence). This CDR3 contains 14 residues. V shed 3 bases and J shed 5 bases, with 16 bases lying between them.

The gene calls are TRBV20-1 and TRBJ2-5; no clear D gene. The TCR was taken from a man aged 60-69 years with non-small cell lung cancer. Specimen: lung tumor tissue. CDR3 in amino acids: CSASAKGPTETQYF. The CDR3 nucleotides are TGCAGTGCTAGTGCCAAAGGACCAACGGAGACCCAGTACTTC.